This T cell receptor (beta chain) emerged from a study of OX40 agonist ivuxolimab in advanced cancers. Study-wide findings and caveats: Relative to CD4+, CD8+ T cells held more expanded clones on average.

This CDR3 region has 12 residues. CDR1 SEHNR and CDR2 FQNEAQ come from the germline V gene (reference sequence). Trimming removed 3 bases from V and 6 bases from J, with 9 bases in between. Libraries were prepared by immunoSEQ multiplex PCR; TCRdb keeps only in-frame clonotypes and omits some of them. The data hold more than 20,000 clones, with roughly 84% observed a single time. As concerns this clone: The antigen is undetermined.

The cohort excluded patients with autoimmune disease history or systemic immunosuppression. Baseline was the first blood sampling point, followed by cycle 4 day 1 and cycle 7 day 1. The clonotype comes from an adult with an advanced solid tumor such as melanoma, head and neck, liver or kidney cancer. The chain is built from TRBV7-9 and TRBJ2-7; TRBD1 might be the D (5 bases). Sequencing was performed on CD4+ or CD8+ T cells sorted from blood, taken in a trial of the OX40 agonist ivuxolimab. Written as DNA, the CDR3 is TGTGCCAGCAGCTTTCTGGGGCGCGAGCAGTACTTC. Amino acid sequence: CASSFLGREQYF. Looking up the rest from reference TRBV7-9 and TRBJ2-7 gives the full variable domain: DTGVSQNPRHKITKRGQNVTFRCDPISEHNRLYWYRQTLGQGPEFLTYFQNEAQLEKSRLLSDRFSAERPKGSFSTLEIQRTEQGDSAMYLCASSFLGREQYFGPGTRLTVT.